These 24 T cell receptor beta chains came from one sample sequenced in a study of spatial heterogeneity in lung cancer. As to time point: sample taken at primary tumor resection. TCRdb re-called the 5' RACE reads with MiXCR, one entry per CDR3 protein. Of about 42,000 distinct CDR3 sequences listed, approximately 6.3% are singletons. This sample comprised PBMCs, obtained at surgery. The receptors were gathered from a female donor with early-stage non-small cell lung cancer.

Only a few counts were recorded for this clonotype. This chain's CDR3 is CASSPPADTQYF. The CDR3 DNA reads TGTGCCAGCAGCCCCCCCGCAGATACGCAGTATTTT. The chain is built from TRBV7-2 and TRBJ2-3; D is ambiguous. Germline V gene sequence: CDR1 SGHTA, CDR2 FQGNSA. Between the trimmed V and J ends, which lost 5 bases and 4 bases, there was a span of 7 bases. The CDR3 is made up of 12 amino acids. Filled out from reference TRBV7-2 and TRBJ2-3, the complete variable domain reads GAGVSQSPSNKVTEKGKDVELRCDPISGHTALYWYRQSLGQGLEFLIYFQGNSAPDKSGLPSDRFSAERTGGSVSTLTIQRTQQEDSAVYLCASSPPADTQYFGPGTRLTVL.

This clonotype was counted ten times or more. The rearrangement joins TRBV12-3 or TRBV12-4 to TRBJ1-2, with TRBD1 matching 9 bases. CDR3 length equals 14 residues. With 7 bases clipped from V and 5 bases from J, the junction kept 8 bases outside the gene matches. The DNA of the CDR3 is TGTGCCAGCACCCCCCGGACAGGGGATTATGGCTACACCTTC. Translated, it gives CASTPRTGDYGYTF.

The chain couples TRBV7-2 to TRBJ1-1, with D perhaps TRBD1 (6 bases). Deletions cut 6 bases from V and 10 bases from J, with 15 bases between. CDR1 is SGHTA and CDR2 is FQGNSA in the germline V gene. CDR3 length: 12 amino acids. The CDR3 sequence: CASRGQLIGAFF. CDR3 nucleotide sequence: TGTGCCAGCAGAGGACAGTTAATAGGAGCTTTCTTT.

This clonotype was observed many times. DNA for the CDR3: TGTGCCAGCAGTGGGACTAGCGGGATTGAGACCCAGTACTTC. Encoded protein: CASSGTSGIETQYF. The rearrangement uses TRBV12-3 or TRBV12-4 and TRBJ2-5; 13 bases fit TRBD2. The length of the CDR3 is 14 residues. The junction had 2 bases not matched to a gene; V was cut back by 5 bases and J by 5 bases.

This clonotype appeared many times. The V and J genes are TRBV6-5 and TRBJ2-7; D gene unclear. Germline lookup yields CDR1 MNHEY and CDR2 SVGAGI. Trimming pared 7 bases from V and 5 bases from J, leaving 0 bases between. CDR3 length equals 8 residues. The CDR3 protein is CASNEQYF. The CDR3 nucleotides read TGTGCCAGCAACGAGCAGTACTTC.

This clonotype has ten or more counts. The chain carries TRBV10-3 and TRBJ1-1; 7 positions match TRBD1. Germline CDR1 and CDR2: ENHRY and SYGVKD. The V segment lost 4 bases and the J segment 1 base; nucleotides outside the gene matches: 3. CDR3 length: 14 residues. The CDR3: CAISVGGPNTEAFF. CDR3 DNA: TGTGCCATCAGTGTAGGGGGCCCGAACACTGAAGCTTTCTTT.

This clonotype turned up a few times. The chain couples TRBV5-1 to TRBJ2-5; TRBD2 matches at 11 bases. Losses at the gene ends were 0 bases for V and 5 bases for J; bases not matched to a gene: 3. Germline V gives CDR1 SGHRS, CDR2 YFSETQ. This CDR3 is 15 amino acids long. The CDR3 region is CASSLVSGGAETQYF. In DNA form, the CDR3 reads TGCGCCAGCAGCTTGGTTAGCGGGGGGGCTGAGACCCAGTACTTC.

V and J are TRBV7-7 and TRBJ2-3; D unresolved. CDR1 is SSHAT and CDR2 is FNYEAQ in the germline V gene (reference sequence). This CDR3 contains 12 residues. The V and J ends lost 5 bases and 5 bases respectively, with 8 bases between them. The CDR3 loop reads CASSRGRDTQYF. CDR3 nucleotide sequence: TGTGCCAGCAGCCGAGGACGAGATACGCAGTATTTT.

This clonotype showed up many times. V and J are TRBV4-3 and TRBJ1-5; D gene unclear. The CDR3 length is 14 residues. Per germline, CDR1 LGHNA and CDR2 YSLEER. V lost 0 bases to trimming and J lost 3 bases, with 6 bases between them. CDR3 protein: CASSQERHNQPQHF. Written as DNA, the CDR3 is TGCGCCAGCAGCCAAGAGCGCCACAATCAGCCCCAGCATTTT.

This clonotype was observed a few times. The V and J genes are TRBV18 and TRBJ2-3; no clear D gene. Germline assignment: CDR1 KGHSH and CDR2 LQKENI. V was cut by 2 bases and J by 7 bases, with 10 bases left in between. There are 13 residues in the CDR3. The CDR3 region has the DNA TGTGCCAGCTCACCAGTCACGAGGAATACGCAGTATTTT. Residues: CASSPVTRNTQYF.

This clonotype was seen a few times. CDR3 bases: TGTGCCAGCAGCCAAAGGACCGATCCCCTAGGGACCCAGTACTTC. Translated: CASSQRTDPLGTQYF. The genes are TRBV3-1 and TRBJ2-5; D unclear. The CDR3 extends over 15 amino acids. V dropped 2 bases and J dropped 7 bases, with 17 bases sitting between them. The germline V gene has CDR1 LGHDT and CDR2 YNNKEL (reference sequence).

The CDR3 loop reads CASSPNEQGWPFFDYGYTF. CDR3 nucleotides: TGCGCCAGCAGCCCTAACGAGCAGGGGTGGCCCTTTTTTGACTATGGCTACACCTTC. V usage is TRBV4-3 and J usage is TRBJ1-2; D possibly corresponds to TRBD1 (6 bases). Trimming cost V 4 bases and J 3 bases, with 27 bases left between them. Germline CDR1 and CDR2: LGHNA and YSLEER. CDR3 length: 19 amino acids.

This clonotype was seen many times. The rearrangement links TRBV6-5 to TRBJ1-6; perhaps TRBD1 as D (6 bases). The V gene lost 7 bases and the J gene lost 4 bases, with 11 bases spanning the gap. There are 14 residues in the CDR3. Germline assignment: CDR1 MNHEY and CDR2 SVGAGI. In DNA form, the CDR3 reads TGTGCCAGCACCCGGACAGTTTATAATTCACCCCTCCACTTT. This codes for CASTRTVYNSPLHF.

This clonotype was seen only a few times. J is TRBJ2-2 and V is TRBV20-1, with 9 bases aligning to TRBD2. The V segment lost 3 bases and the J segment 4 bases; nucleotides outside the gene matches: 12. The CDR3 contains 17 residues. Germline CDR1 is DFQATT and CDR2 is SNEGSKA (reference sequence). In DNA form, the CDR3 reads TGCAGTGCTAGCGTCCCAAGACTAGCGGCGATCACCGGGGAGCTGTTTTTT. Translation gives CSASVPRLAAITGELFF.

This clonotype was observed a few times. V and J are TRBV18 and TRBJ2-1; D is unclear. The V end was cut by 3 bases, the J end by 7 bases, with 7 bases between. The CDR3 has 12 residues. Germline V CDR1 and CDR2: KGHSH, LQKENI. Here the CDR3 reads CASSPTTNEQFF. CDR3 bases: TGTGCCAGCTCACCCACAACTAATGAGCAGTTCTTC.

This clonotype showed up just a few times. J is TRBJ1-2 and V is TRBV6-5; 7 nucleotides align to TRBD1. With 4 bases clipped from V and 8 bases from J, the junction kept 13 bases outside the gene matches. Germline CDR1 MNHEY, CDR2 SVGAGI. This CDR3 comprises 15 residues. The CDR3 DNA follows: TGTGCCAGCAGTTTTACAACCGGGACAGCTAGAGGCTACACCTTC. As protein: CASSFTTGTARGYTF.

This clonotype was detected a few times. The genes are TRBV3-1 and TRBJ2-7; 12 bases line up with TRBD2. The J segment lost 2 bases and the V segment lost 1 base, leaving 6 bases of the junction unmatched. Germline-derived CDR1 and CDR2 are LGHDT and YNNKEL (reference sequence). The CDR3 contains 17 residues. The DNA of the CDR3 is TGTGCCAGCAGCCAAGGTCCGGCTAGCGGGGGGGCCTACGAGCAGTACTTC. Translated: CASSQGPASGGAYEQYF.

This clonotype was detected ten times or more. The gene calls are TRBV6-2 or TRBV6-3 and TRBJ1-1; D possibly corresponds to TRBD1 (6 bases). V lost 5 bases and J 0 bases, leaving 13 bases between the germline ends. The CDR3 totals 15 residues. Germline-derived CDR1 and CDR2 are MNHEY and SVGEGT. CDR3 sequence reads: CASSPGQLMNTEAFF. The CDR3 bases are TGTGCCAGCAGTCCAGGACAGCTCATGAACACTGAAGCTTTCTTT.

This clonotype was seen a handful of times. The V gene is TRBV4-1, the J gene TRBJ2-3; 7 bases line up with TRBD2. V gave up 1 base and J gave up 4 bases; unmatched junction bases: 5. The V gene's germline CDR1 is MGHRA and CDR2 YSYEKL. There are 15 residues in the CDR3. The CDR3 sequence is CASSQAGGGSDTQYF. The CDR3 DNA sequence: TGCGCCAGCAGCCAAGCGGGGGGAGGATCAGATACGCAGTATTTT.

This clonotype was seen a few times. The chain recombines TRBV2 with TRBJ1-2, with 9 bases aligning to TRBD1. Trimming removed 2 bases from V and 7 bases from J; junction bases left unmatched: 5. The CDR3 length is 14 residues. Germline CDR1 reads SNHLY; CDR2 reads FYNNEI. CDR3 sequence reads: CASSETGGYSGYTF. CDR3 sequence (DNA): TGTGCCAGCAGTGAAACAGGGGGCTATAGTGGCTACACCTTC.

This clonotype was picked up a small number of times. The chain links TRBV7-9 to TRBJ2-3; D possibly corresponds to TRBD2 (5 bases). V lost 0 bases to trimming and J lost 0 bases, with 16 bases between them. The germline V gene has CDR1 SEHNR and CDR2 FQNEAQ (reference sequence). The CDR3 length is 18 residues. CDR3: CASSLAVKSRGSTDTQYF. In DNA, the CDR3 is TGTGCCAGCAGCTTAGCGGTAAAGTCCCGCGGGAGCACAGATACGCAGTATTTT.

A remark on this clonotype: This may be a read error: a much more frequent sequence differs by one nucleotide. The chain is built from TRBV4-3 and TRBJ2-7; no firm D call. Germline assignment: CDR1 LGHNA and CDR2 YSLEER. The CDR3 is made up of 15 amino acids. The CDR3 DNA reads TGCGCCAGCAACCAAGATTACGGCCGGCTCTACGAGCAGTACTTC. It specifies CASNQDYGRLYEQYF.

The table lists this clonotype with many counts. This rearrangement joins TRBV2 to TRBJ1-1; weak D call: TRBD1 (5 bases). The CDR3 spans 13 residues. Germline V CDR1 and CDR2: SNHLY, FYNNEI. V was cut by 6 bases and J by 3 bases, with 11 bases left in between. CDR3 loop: CASRDNRYTEAFF. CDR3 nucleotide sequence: TGTGCCAGCAGGGACAACAGATACACTGAAGCTTTCTTT.

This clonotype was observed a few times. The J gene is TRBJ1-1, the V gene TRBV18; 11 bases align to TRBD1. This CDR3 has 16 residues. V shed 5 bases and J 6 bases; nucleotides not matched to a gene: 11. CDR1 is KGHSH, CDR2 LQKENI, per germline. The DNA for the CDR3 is TGTGCCAGCTCATCCCGGGACAGGGGGATGAGAGCTGAAGCTTTCTTT. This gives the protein CASSSRDRGMRAEAFF.